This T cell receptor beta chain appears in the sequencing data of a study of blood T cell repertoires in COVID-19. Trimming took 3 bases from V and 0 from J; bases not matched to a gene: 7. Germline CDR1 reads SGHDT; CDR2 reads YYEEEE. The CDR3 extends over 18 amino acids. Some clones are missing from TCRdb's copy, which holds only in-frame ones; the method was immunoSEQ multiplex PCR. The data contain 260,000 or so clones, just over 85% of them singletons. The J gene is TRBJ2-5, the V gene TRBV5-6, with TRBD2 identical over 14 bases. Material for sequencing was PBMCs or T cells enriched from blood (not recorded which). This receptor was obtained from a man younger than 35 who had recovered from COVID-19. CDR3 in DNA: TGTGCCAGCAGCTACGGACTAGCGGGAGGCCTCTACCAAGAGACCCAGTACTTC. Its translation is CASSYGLAGGLYQETQYF.